The next 3 T cell receptor beta chains were all read from a single sample in a study of OX40 agonist ivuxolimab in advanced cancers. The data were produced by immunoSEQ multiplex PCR, yet TCRdb's version contains in-frame clones alone and is incomplete. The sample lists tens of thousands of clones; about 88% were seen once. The sequencing here drew on CD4+ or CD8+ T cells sorted from blood, taken in a trial of the OX40 agonist ivuxolimab. These receptor sequences come from an adult with an advanced solid tumor such as melanoma, head and neck, liver or kidney cancer.

The rearrangement joins TRBV29-1 to TRBJ2-1; D is perhaps TRBD1 (6 bases). The V gene's germline CDR1 is SQVTM and CDR2 ANQGSEA. The CDR3 runs to 14 residues. The V and J ends lost 5 bases and 4 bases respectively, with 15 bases between them. The CDR3 DNA reads TGCAGCGTTAGGAGGACAGATCGTTACAATGAGCAGTTCTTC. Translating gives CSVRRTDRYNEQFF.

This clone was seen only once. The chain employs TRBV7-2 and TRBJ2-1, with D maybe TRBD2 (7 bases). The CDR3 spans 18 residues. The ends were cut back, 4 bases at V and 4 bases at J, with 23 bases in the middle. The germline V gene encodes CDR1 SGHTA and CDR2 FQGNSA. CDR3 in amino acids: CASSSIPPFEGGYNEQFF. Here the CDR3 DNA reads TGTGCCAGCAGCTCCATTCCCCCGTTTGAGGGGGGGTACAATGAGCAGTTCTTC. Using reference TRBV7-2 and TRBJ2-1 for the parts outside the CDR3, the full variable domain is GAGVSQSPSNKVTEKGKDVELRCDPISGHTALYWYRQSLGQGLEFLIYFQGNSAPDKSGLPSDRFSAERTGGSVSTLTIQRTQQEDSAVYLCASSSIPPFEGGYNEQFFGPGTRLTVL.

This rearrangement joins TRBV7-2 to TRBJ1-3; 7 bases line up with TRBD1. The CDR3 sequence is 17 residues long. V was clipped by 1 base and J by 0 bases; unmatched bases: 6. Germline V gene sequence: CDR1 SGHTA, CDR2 FQGNSA. CDR3 DNA sequence: TGTGCCAGCAGCTTAGAGGGACAGTTTTACTCTGGAAACACCATATATTTT. Its protein is CASSLEGQFYSGNTIYF.